This T cell receptor (beta chain) was identified during a study of blood T cells in healthy people across ages. Study as a whole: Roughly one uniquely barcoded beta molecule per two T cells was captured.

The second PCR ran about 6 to 12 cycles with a sample-barcoded 5' primer and J-beta primers. TCRdb used MiXCR to reprocess the 5' RACE reads, holding one entry per CDR3 protein. The sample includes hundreds of thousands of distinct CDR3 sequences, around 46% of them seen just once. This clonotype has just one count. The specimen sequenced was blood. The TCR was taken from a man aged 30 to 39 in good health.

CDR3 in DNA: TGTGCCAGCAGCCCTAGAAGCGGGGGCACCGGGGAGCTGTTTTTT. It yields the protein CASSPRSGGTGELFF. This chain connects TRBV7-2 to TRBJ2-2; 8 bases map to TRBD2. The germline CDR1 and CDR2 sequences are SGHTA and FQGNSA. The CDR3 length is 15 residues. J gave up 4 bases and V 5 bases, and 6 bases lay outside the gene matches.